This T cell receptor (beta chain) came from a study of shared clonotypes between healthy human individuals. This CDR3 is built from 12 residues. The ends were cut back, 6 bases at V and 6 bases at J, with 9 bases in the middle. Germline values: CDR1 MNHEY, CDR2 SMNVEV (reference sequence). The authors distributed each subset's genomic DNA evenly over several immunoSEQ plates. Repertoires were generated with immunoSEQ multiplex PCR, while TCRdb's copy carries only in-frame clones and drops some. Of about 110,000 clones in the sample, 68% were seen once. Regarding the study as a whole: When naive CD4 clonotypes were compared across several donors, approximately 5% were shared. Unshared clonotypes carried lower generation probabilities than those common to all four donors.

Details on this clone: Its antigen remains unidentified.

The chain uses TRBV27 and TRBJ1-5, with D unclear. This receptor was taken from a woman in her 30s in good health. Sequencing was done on a sample of memory CD8+ T cells sorted from blood. Subset defined: CD45RO+ cells pooled with CCR7-negative TemRA cells. The CDR3 spells CASSLIGQPQHF. CDR3 coding DNA: TGTGCCAGCAGCCTGATCGGTCAGCCCCAGCATTTT.